Below are 10 T cell receptor beta chains sequenced from a single sample in a study of CD8+ T cells in alopecia areata. Treatment in this sample: oral pan-JAK inhibitor, 5-10 mg twice daily. Extracted RNA was reverse transcribed into cDNA, the sequencing template. The method was immunoSEQ multiplex PCR; TCRdb's version includes in-frame clones alone and lacks a portion of them. The top ten hold around 5.7% of the sample, which has 100,000 to 150,000 clones, about 59% seen once. Sample: CD4+ T cells sorted from blood, taken at week 4, from a patient treated with tofacitinib. The receptors shown here come from a human donor with alopecia areata.

The chain has TRBV9 and TRBJ1-5; 7 bases fit TRBD1. Germline V gene sequence: CDR1 SGDLS, CDR2 YYNGEE. The CDR3 is 16 residues long. Trimming at V came to 3 bases and at J to 3 bases, leaving 9 bases not matched to a gene. CDR3 coding DNA: TGTGCCAGCAGCGCGACAGGGAGTACGCACAATCAGCCCCAGCATTTT. This encodes CASSATGSTHNQPQHF.

V is TRBV6-5 and J is TRBJ2-7, with TRBD2 matching over 15 bases. V lost 4 bases, J lost 4 bases, and 5 bases stayed unmatched. There are 16 residues in the CDR3. Germline lookup yields CDR1 MNHEY and CDR2 SVGAGI. CDR3: CASSSRTSGRVYEQYF. CDR3 DNA sequence: TGTGCCAGCAGTTCCCGGACTAGCGGGAGGGTATACGAGCAGTACTTC.

This clone was recorded a few times. The genes are TRBV19 and TRBJ2-3; D assignment may be TRBD1 or TRBD2 (5 bases each). The CDR3 spans 15 residues. V dropped 5 bases and J dropped 2 bases, with 14 bases sitting between them. Germline V gives CDR1 LNHDA, CDR2 SQIVND (reference sequence). DNA of the CDR3: TGTGCCAGTAGTCCCGGGACGTCAGACACAGATACGCAGTATTTT. This gives the protein CASSPGTSDTDTQYF.

The genes are TRBV28 and TRBJ2-7; 12 bases align to TRBD1. Trimming at V came to 5 bases and at J to 6 bases, leaving 5 bases not matched to a gene. Germline CDR1 is MDHEN and CDR2 is SYDVKM. This CDR3 comprises 14 residues. For the CDR3, the DNA is TGTGCCAGCAGTGGAAGGGACAGGGGGCTCGAGCAGTACTTC. It codes for CASSGRDRGLEQYF.

The chain carries TRBV30 and TRBJ2-7; the D gene is possibly TRBD1 (6 bases). The CDR3 loop spans 13 amino acids. Trimming removed 0 bases from V and 4 bases from J, with 10 bases in between. CDR1 is GTSNPN, CDR2 SVGIG, per germline (reference sequence). In nucleotides, the CDR3 is TGTGCCTGGAGTGTGACAGGCCTTTACGAGCAGTACTTC. Translating gives CAWSVTGLYEQYF.

This rearrangement joins TRBV29-1 to TRBJ2-1; no reliable D call. This CDR3 is built from 13 residues. Germline CDR1 SQVTM, CDR2 ANQGSEA. V lost 4 bases to trimming and J lost 0 bases, with 7 bases between them. CDR3 sequence: CSVAPTSYNEQFF. As DNA, the CDR3 is TGCAGCGTTGCGCCAACCTCCTACAATGAGCAGTTCTTC.

The chain recombines TRBV30 with TRBJ1-2; 9 bases map to TRBD1. CDR1 and CDR2 (germline): GTSNPN, SVGIG (reference sequence). Trimming took 2 bases from V and 5 from J; bases not matched to a gene: 3. The CDR3 sequence is 13 residues long. This chain's CDR3 is CAWSQGQGYGYTF. In DNA, the CDR3 is TGTGCCTGGAGTCAGGGACAGGGTTATGGCTACACCTTC. Supplemented by reference TRBV30 and TRBJ1-2, the full variable domain reads SQTIHQWPATLVQPVGSPLSLECTVEGTSNPNLYWYRQAAGRGLQLLFYSVGIGQISSEVPQNLSASRPQDRQFILSSKKLLLSDSGFYLCAWSQGQGYGYTFGSGTRLTVV.

J is TRBJ2-7 and V is TRBV30; no clear D. V was pared by 0 bases and J by 4 bases, with 4 bases between. From germline, CDR1 is GTSNPN and CDR2 SVGIG (reference sequence). The CDR3 contains 11 residues. CDR3 sequence reads: CAWSVPYEQYF. The CDR3 DNA is TGTGCCTGGAGTGTACCGTACGAGCAGTACTTC.

This clone was found a few times. The rearrangement uses TRBV29-1 and TRBJ1-1; D call uncertain. The germline V gene encodes CDR1 SQVTM and CDR2 ANQGSEA. The ends were cut back, 6 bases at V and 8 bases at J, with 10 bases in the middle. The length of the CDR3 is 10 residues. The CDR3 loop reads CSVHREEAFF. CDR3 coding DNA: TGCAGCGTCCATAGAGAGGAAGCTTTCTTT.

The CDR3 region has the DNA TGCAGCGTTGAGAGAGGGGGCGGAACAGCGACCGGGGAGCTGTTTTTT. Its translation: CSVERGGGTATGELFF. The chain joins TRBV29-1 to TRBJ2-2, with 7 positions matching TRBD1. The junction had 12 bases not matched to a gene; V was cut back by 3 bases and J by 5 bases. CDR3 length equals 16 residues. Germline V gene data show CDR1 as SQVTM and CDR2 as ANQGSEA.